This note documents a single TCR beta chain sequence. This clonotype showed up many times. Its antigen remains unidentified. The input lacks base qualities; no much larger clone sits a single base away. These data belong to a study (dated by TCRdb to the mid-2010s). Turning to the overall study: The study examined whether tumor-infiltrating Tregs in breast cancer are drawn from blood Tregs or arise in situ by conversion from other CD4+ T cell subsets.

Broader findings and caveats from the paper: The greatest overlap of tumor-infiltrating Treg TCR alpha and beta sequences was with tumor naive CD4+ T cells, followed next by blood naive CD4+ T cells. Validation in the larger cohort was restricted to a single TCR beta V-J rearrangement rather than whole repertoires. The TCR gene usage of tumor memory CD4+ T cells clustered together with blood and lymph node memory CD4+ cells and with lymph node naive CD4+ cells.

Memory CD4+ T cells were isolated as CD4+CD45RO+CD25- cells. Tregs, naive and memory CD4+ T cells from tumor, blood and ipsilateral draining lymph nodes of five or six breast cancer patients underwent full-length TCR alpha and beta sequencing. Ficoll density gradient centrifugation was used to isolate mononuclear cells from lymph nodes or from roughly 54 ml of peripheral blood. A purity exceeding 90% was confirmed by FACS for the sorted cell populations. The CDR3 holds 15 amino acids from the cysteine to the phenylalanine. Only the CDR3 DNA stays, 45 bases, in frame from base 1. CDR1 SGHTA and CDR2 FQGNSA are derived from the germline V gene. The trim is 3 bases for V and 0 bases for J, with a gap of 11 bases between the germline ends. Full-length TCR variable regions were amplified by 5' RACE PCR with constant-region reverse primers, and semi-nested PCR with Nested Universal Primer A was subsequently performed. The ReliaPrep RNA Cell Miniprep System was used to extract total RNA, which was then reverse transcribed into 5'RACE-ready cDNA with the SMARTer RACE 5'/3' Kit. Multiplex adaptors were used to barcode the full-length TCR alpha and beta libraries, which were then sequenced on an Illumina MiSeq. In the authors' own workflow: For each of nine subset-tissue groups, sequencing data from the five patients were pooled, and the groups were compared by unsupervised clustering of TCR gene usage. The Morisita-Horn index was used to calculate repertoire similarity, with shared sequences weighted by how much each contributed to each repertoire. The public reads were reprocessed in TCRdb via fastp at Q25 and MiXCR, keeping in-frame beta chains. Rows with a matching CDR3 protein are joined into one entry that keeps the most common DNA and genes. Here the V and J calls rest on TCRdb's processing, not on the authors' analysis. This sample holds roughly 9,400 distinct CDR3 sequences; roughly a sixth were observed only once. 3.5% of the sample is in the top ten clones.

Sequencing input: memory CD4+ T cells sorted from blood. The cell subset or site label on this specimen signifies: memory CD4+ T cells, CD4+CD45RO+CD25-. This receptor chain uses TRBV7-2 and TRBJ2-5; no confident D gene assignment can be made. This TCR was sampled from a female donor with breast cancer. DNA sequence: TGTGCCAGCAGCTTGATCTGGGGTTACCAAGAGACCCAGTACTTC. This encodes CASSLIWGYQETQYF.